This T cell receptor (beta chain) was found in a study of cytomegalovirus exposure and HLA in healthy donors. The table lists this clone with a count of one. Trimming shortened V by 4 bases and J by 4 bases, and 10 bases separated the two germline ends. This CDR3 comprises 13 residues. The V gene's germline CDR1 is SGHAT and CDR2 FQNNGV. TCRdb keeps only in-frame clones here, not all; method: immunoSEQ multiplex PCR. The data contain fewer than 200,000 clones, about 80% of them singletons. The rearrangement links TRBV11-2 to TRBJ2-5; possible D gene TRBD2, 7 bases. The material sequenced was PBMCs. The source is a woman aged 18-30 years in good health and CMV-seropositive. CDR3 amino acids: CASSWGGRETQYF. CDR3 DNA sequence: TGTGCCAGCAGCTGGGGGGGGCGAGAGACCCAGTACTTC.